There are many counts of the clone carrying this T cell receptor beta chain. This sample was taken from a study of T-cell reconstitution after alpha-beta-depleted transplantation in children. This CDR3 spans 14 amino acids. Germline V gene data show CDR1 as SQVTM and CDR2 as ANQGSEA. The V end lost 4 bases, the J end lost 5 bases, and 15 bases lay between the germline ends. Unique molecular identifiers were incorporated during preparation of the TCRbeta library. TCRdb re-called the PCR reads with MiXCR, one entry per CDR3 protein. The repertoire has fewer than 200,000 distinct CDR3 sequences, about 6.8% of them found once; the top ten carry around 2.7%.

Material: PBMCs from the stem cell graft donor, obtained from the stem cell graft. The V and J genes are TRBV29-1 and TRBJ2-1, with D maybe TRBD2 (6 bases). This clonotype was sampled from a human donor who donated a stem cell graft to a child with Wiskott-Aldrich syndrome. CDR3 protein: CSVGVLLADNEQFF. The CDR3 nucleotides are TGCAGCGTTGGAGTCCTACTAGCCGACAATGAGCAGTTCTTC.